Listed below are T cell receptor beta chains from one sample, sequenced in a study of cytomegalovirus exposure and HLA in healthy donors. Data came from immunoSEQ multiplex PCR; TCRdb stores just in-frame clones and leaves some out. The data contain 85,000 to 130,000 clones, around 79% of them seen just once; the ten biggest clones take up 3.5% to 4%. Sequenced input: PBMCs. The receptors were gathered from a man in his sixties in good health and CMV-seronegative. CDR3s include the opening cysteine and the closing phenylalanine or tryptophan. Each record gives: CDR3 length, clone size, D gene, V gene, J gene, CDR3 DNA, CDR3 protein. A D gene is named only where the DNA matches it firmly. Where a row states a size, it is once, few, many or the class of an expanded clone; other rows omit it.

16,once,.,TRBV4-1,TRBJ2-2,TGCGCCAGCAGCCAAGATATATGGAAGCGCACCGGGGAGCTGTTTTTT,CASSQDIWKRTGELFF
13,once,TRBD1,TRBV5-4,TRBJ2-1,TGTGCCAGCAGCGGGGACAGAAACAATGAGCAGTTCTTC,CASSGDRNNEQFF
16,.,TRBD1,TRBV7-2,TRBJ2-3,TGTGCCAGCAGCGACCCTTTTACAGGGGTCACAGATACGCAGTATTTT,CASSDPFTGVTDTQYF
14,.,.,TRBV27,TRBJ1-1,TGTGCCAGCACCCCTAGTCAGGGAAACACTGAAGCTTTCTTT,CASTPSQGNTEAFF
13,few,.,TRBV5-5,TRBJ1-2,TGTGCCAGCAGCGAGCGGGGCGGCTATGGCTACACCTTC,CASSERGGYGYTF
17,.,.,TRBV30,TRBJ2-1,TGTGCCTGGAGTGCAAAGCTAGGGTATGGACAAAGGAATGAGCAGTTCTTC,CAWSAKLGYGQRNEQFF
14,few,TRBD1,TRBV5-1,TRBJ2-5,TGCGCCAGCAGCGTGGGACAGTACCAAGAGACCCAGTACTTC,CASSVGQYQETQYF
16,.,.,TRBV5-4,TRBJ2-4,TGTGCCAGCAGCTTGGACCAGGGGCTAGCCAAAAACATTCAGTACTTC,CASSLDQGLAKNIQYF
15,.,TRBD1,TRBV5-1,TRBJ2-2,TGCGCCAGCAGCACAGGACAGGGGCTGGGCGGGGAGCTGTTTTTT,CASSTGQGLGGELFF
17,once,.,TRBV7-8,TRBJ1-6,TGTGCCAGCAGCTTGCGCCCGAGGAGATCCTATAATTCACCCCTCCACTTT,CASSLRPRRSYNSPLHF
15,.,.,TRBV7-9,TRBJ2-1,TGTGCCAGCAGCTTGGGCCGGGGATGGAGAAATGAGCAGTTCTTC,CASSLGRGWRNEQFF
14,.,TRBD1,TRBV10-3,TRBJ1-5,TGTGCCATCAGTGAAGGGACAGGGGATCAGCCCCAGCATTTT,CAISEGTGDQPQHF
14,.,.,TRBV2,TRBJ1-1,TGTGCCAGCATCCTGCTGGTAGTAAACACTGAAGCTTTCTTT,CASILLVVNTEAFF
14,.,TRBD1,TRBV6-1,TRBJ1-1,TGTGCCAGCAGTGAACAGGGGGGAAACACTGAAGCTTTCTTT,CASSEQGGNTEAFF
19,.,TRBD1,TRBV7-8,TRBJ1-2,TGTGCCAGCAGCCCCAGGACAGGGAGACACCCTGGGGATGATGGAGGCTACACCTTC,CASSPRTGRHPGDDGGYTF
16,.,TRBD2,TRBV15,TRBJ2-2,TGTGCCACCAGCAGGATAGCGGGGGGAAGTACCGGGGAGCTGTTTTTT,CATSRIAGGSTGELFF
13,.,.,TRBV7-9,TRBJ1-1,TGTGCCAGCAGCTCCACAGGAACCCCTCGGGCTTTCTTT,CASSSTGTPRAFF
14,few,.,TRBV30,TRBJ1-4,TGTGCCTGGAGTGTGGAGGGCGTTTATGAAAAACTGTTTTTT,CAWSVEGVYEKLFF
18,.,TRBD1,TRBV6-4,TRBJ1-3,TGTGCCCGCAGGTGGGACAGGGTAAGTAATGTCTCTGGAAACACCATATATTTT,CARRWDRVSNVSGNTIYF
15,.,.,TRBV18,TRBJ1-2,TGTGCCAGCTCACCACGGGAGGCGGGGAACTATGGCTACACCTTC,CASSPREAGNYGYTF
15,.,.,TRBV7-2,TRBJ1-2,TGTGCCAGCAGCCGCGTTGGGGGGGCCAGCTATGGCTACACCTTC,CASSRVGGASYGYTF
16,few,TRBD1,TRBV15,TRBJ2-7,TGTGCCACCAGCTCCCGACCGACAGGGGGCTACTACGAGCAGTACTTC,CATSSRPTGGYYEQYF
19,.,TRBD1,TRBV13,TRBJ2-2,TGTGCCAGCAGCCCAGAGACAGGGGGCTATCGGTTGAACACCGGGGAGCTGTTTTTT,CASSPETGGYRLNTGELFF
16,.,.,TRBV12-2,TRBJ2-5,TGTGCAAGTCGCCCAAGACTAGGGGTGGCTAAAGAGACCCAGTACTTC,CASRPRLGVAKETQYF
13,few,.,TRBV30,TRBJ2-6,TGTGCCTGGATAGTCCCAGGGGCCAACGTCCTGACTTTC,CAWIVPGANVLTF
16,.,TRBD1,TRBV5-5,TRBJ2-2,TGTGCCAGCAGCTTGGAAGGGGGCGCAGTGTCCGGGGAGCTGTTTTTT,CASSLEGGAVSGELFF